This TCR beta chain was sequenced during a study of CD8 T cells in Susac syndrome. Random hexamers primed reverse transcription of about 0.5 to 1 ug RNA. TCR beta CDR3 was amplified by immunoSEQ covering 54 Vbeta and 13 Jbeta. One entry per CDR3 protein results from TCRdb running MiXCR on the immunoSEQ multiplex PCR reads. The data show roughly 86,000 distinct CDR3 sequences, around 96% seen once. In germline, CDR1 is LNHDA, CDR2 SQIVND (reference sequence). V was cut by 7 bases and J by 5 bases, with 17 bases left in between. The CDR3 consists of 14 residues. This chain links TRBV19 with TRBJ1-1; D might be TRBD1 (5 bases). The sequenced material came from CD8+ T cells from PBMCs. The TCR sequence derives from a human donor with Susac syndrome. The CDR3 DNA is TGTGCCAGTACAGACAGTTTATTAAGGACTGAAGCTTTCTTT. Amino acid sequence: CASTDSLLRTEAFF.